This is a list of T cell receptor beta chains from one sample in a study of control samples from healthy donors and cancer patients. TCRdb's copy holds only in-frame clones and misses some; the assay was immunoSEQ multiplex PCR. The sample lists about 41,000 clones, about 94% occurring once. Material for sequencing was blood. The receptors were gathered from a man aged 55 to 70 in good health. The CDR3 runs from the conserved cysteine through the conserved F or W. A D gene is named only where the DNA matches it firmly. The size entry is marked missing in some rows and otherwise reads once, few, many or a size class.

>-|TRBJ2-2|-|TRBV9
CASSEGPSWGQNTGELFF
TGTGCCAGCAGCGAGGGCCCCTCTTGGGGACAGAACACCGGGGAGCTGTTTTTT
>-|TRBJ1-2|-|TRBV3-1/TRBV3-2
CASSQGGVGYTF
TGTGCCAGCAGCCAAGGAGGGGTTGGTTACACCTTC
>-|TRBJ2-1|-|TRBV12-3/TRBV12-4
CASSWTEQFF
TGTGCCAGCAGTTGGACTGAGCAGTTCTTC
>-|TRBJ1-6|-|TRBV11-3
CASRLVGSPLHF
TGTGCCAGCAGGCTAGTAGGTTCACCCCTCCACTTT
>-|TRBJ1-5|-|TRBV12-3/TRBV12-4
CASSLGAGQPQHF
TGTGCCAGCAGTTTGGGGGCGGGACAGCCCCAGCATTTT
>-|TRBJ2-5|few|TRBV3-1/TRBV3-2
CASSQDHTGQETQYF
TGTGCCAGCAGCCAAGATCATACGGGACAAGAGACCCAGTACTTC
>TRBD2|TRBJ2-3|-|TRBV5-1
CASSPWGGSTDTQYF
TGCGCCAGCAGCCCCTGGGGGGGGAGCACAGATACGCAGTATTTT
>-|TRBJ1-5|-|TRBV21-1
CASSTRQTFDNQPQHF
TGTGCCAGCAGCACACGACAGACTTTTGACAATCAGCCCCAGCATTTT
>-|TRBJ1-4|-|TRBV18
CASSPTSIRPSEKLFF
TGTGCCAGCTCACCTACCAGTATCAGGCCGAGTGAAAAACTGTTTTTT
>TRBD1|TRBJ2-2|-|TRBV9
CASSPQTGRLTGELFF
TGTGCCAGCAGTCCTCAGACAGGGCGGTTGACCGGGGAGCTGTTTTTT
>-|TRBJ1-4|-|TRBV5-4
CASSTTGPYSNEKLFF
TGTGCCAGCAGCACTACAGGGCCGTATTCGAATGAAAAACTGTTTTTT
>-|TRBJ2-7|once|TRBV6-5
CASSRWGISYEQYF
TGTGCCAGCAGTAGGTGGGGGATCTCCTACGAGCAGTACTTC